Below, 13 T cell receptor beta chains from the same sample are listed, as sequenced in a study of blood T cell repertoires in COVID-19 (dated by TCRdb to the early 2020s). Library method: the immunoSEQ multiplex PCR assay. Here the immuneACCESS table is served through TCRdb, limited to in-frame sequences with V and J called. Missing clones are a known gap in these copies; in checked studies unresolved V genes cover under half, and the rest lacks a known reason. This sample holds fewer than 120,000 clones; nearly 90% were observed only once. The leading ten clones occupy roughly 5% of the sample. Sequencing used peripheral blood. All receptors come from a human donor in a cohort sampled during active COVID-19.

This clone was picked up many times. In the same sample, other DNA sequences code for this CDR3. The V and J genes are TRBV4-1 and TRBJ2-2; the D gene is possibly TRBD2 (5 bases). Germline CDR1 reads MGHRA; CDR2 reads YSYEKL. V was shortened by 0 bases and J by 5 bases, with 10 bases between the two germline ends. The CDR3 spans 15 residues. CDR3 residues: CASSQEGRGTGELFF. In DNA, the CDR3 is TGCGCCAGCAGCCAAGAGGGTAGAGGGACCGGGGAGCTGTTTTTT.

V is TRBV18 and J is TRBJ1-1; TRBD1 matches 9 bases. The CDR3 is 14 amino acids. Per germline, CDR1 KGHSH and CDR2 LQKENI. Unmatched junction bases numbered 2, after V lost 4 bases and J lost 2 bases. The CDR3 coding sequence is TGTGCCAGCTCACTGGGACAGGGCAACACTGAAGCTTTCTTT. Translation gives CASSLGQGNTEAFF. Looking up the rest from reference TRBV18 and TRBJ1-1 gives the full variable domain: NAGVMQNPRHLVRRRGQEARLRCSPMKGHSHVYWYRQLPEEGLKFMVYLQKENIIDESGMPKERFSAEFPKEGPSILRIQQVVRGDSAAYFCASSLGQGNTEAFFGQGTRLTVV.

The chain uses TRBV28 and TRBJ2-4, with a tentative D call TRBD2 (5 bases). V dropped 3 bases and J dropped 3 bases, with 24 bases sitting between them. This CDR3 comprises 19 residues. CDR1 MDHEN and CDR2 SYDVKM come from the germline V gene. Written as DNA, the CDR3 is TGTGCCAGCAGTTTTCACTATGGATCGGGGTTCCAATACAAAAACATTCAGTACTTC. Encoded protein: CASSFHYGSGFQYKNIQYF.

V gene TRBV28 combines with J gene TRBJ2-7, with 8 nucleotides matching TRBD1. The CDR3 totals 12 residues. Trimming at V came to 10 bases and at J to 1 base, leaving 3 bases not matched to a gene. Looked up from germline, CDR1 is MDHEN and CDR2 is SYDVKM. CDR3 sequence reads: CAIRGQSYEQYF. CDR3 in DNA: TGTGCCATCAGGGGGCAATCCTACGAGCAGTACTTC.

As DNA, the CDR3 is TGTGCCAGCAGCTTAGTTATCGGGGTCAGGACTGAAGCTTTCTTT. Residues: CASSLVIGVRTEAFF. This chain uses TRBV7-8 with TRBJ1-1, with no clear D. The CDR3 has 15 amino acids. The germline V gene encodes CDR1 SGHVS and CDR2 FQNEAQ. Trimming took 1 base from V and 5 from J, leaving 14 bases between them.

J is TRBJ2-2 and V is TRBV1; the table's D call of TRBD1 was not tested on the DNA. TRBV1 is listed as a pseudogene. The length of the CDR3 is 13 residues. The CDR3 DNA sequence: TGCACCAGCAGCCAAGAGGGGCCCGGGGAGCTGTTTTTT. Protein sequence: CTSSQEGPGELFF.

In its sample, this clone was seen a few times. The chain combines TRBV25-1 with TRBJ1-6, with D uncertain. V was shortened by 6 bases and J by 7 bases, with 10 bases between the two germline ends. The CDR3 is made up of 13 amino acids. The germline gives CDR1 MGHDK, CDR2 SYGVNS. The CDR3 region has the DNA TGTGCCAGCAGAGGAAACGGGAATTCACCCCTCCACTTT. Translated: CASRGNGNSPLHF.

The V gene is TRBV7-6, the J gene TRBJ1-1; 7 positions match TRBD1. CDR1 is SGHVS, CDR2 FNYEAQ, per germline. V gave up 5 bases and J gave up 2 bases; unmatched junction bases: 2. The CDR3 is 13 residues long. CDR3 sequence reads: CASSRQGNTEAFF. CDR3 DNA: TGTGCCAGCAGCCGACAGGGTAACACTGAAGCTTTCTTT.

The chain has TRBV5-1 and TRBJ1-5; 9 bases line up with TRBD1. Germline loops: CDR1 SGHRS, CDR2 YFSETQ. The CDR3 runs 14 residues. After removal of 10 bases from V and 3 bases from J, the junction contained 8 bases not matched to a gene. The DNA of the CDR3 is TGCGCCGGAACAGGGGGCCTACCCAATCAGCCCCAGCATTTT. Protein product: CAGTGGLPNQPQHF.

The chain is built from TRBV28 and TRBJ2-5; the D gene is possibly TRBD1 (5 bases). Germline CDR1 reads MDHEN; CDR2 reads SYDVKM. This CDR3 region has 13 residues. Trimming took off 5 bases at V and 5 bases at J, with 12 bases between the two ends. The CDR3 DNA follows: TGTGCCAGCAGTCGGTCAGGGTGGGAGACCCAGTACTTC. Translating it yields CASSRSGWETQYF.

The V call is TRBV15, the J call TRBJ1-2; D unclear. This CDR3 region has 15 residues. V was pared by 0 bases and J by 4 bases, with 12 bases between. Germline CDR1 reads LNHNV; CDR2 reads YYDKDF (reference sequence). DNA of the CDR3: TGTGCCACCAGCAGAGAGTTGCAGGCCGGCTATGGCTACACCTTC. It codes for CATSRELQAGYGYTF.

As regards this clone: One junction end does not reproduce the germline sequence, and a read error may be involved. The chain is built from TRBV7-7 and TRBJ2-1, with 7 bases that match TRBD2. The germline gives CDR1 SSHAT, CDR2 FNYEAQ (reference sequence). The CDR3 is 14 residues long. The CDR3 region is CASSLGLGLDEQFF. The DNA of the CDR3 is TGTGCTAGCAGCTTAGGACTAGGGTTGGATGAGCAGTTCTTC.

CDR3 nucleotides: TGTGCCATCAGTGGACAGGGAGGCTATGGCTACACCTTC. Protein product: CAISGQGGYGYTF. The V and J genes are TRBV10-3 and TRBJ1-2; TRBD1 agrees at 7 bases. The CDR3 extends over 13 amino acids. The germline gives CDR1 ENHRY, CDR2 SYGVKD. V lost 4 bases, J lost 4 bases, and 3 bases stayed unmatched.